Listed here are 14 T cell receptor beta chains from one sample, sequenced in a study of T-cell memory formation after mild COVID-19. Each CDR3 protein gets one entry after TCRdb re-called the 5' RACE reads with MiXCR. Here the sample spans approximately 300,000 distinct CDR3 sequences, around 15% being singletons. Material for sequencing was PBMCs or a T cell subset sorted from them (not recorded which). The receptors shown here come from a man aged 18-30 years who had mild COVID-19 (a few samples of this study predate the infection). Cell type and time point are not known.

The chain combines TRBV12-3 or TRBV12-4 with TRBJ1-1; 8 nucleotides line up with TRBD1. The CDR3 contains 14 residues. The J segment lost 4 bases and the V segment lost 7 bases, leaving 8 bases of the junction unmatched. CDR3 amino acids: CASKLTGGSTEAFF. CDR3 coding DNA: TGTGCCAGCAAACTAACAGGGGGTAGCACTGAAGCTTTCTTT.

This clonotype was found a few times. This chain connects TRBV9 to TRBJ1-2, with D unclear. The germline gives CDR1 SGDLS, CDR2 YYNGEE. Between the trimmed V and J ends, which lost 0 bases and 1 base, there was a span of 4 bases. CDR3 size: 13 residues. The DNA for the CDR3 is TGTGCCAGCAGCGTAGTGCTTAACTATGGCTACACCTTC. Translated, it gives CASSVVLNYGYTF.

The V gene is TRBV20-1, the J gene TRBJ1-6, with D unclear. The CDR3 covers 15 residues. Germline V gene lookup returns CDR1 DFQATT and CDR2 SNEGSKA (reference sequence). Trimming took 2 bases from V and 0 from J, leaving 8 bases between them. The CDR3 DNA is TGCAGTGCTAGACCTGCAGGCTCCTATAATTCACCCCTCCACTTT. Residues: CSARPAGSYNSPLHF.

The V gene is TRBV12-3 or TRBV12-4, the J gene TRBJ1-2; D may be TRBD1 (5 bases). This CDR3 is built from 13 residues. V dropped 3 bases and J dropped 7 bases, with 12 bases sitting between them. The CDR3 DNA follows: TGTGCCAGCAGTTTTCGAGGGGAGCCTGGCTACACCTTC. It yields the protein CASSFRGEPGYTF.

The chain links TRBV5-1 to TRBJ1-2, with D maybe TRBD1 (5 bases). The V end lost 0 bases, the J end lost 5 bases, and 11 bases lay between the germline ends. Germline V lookup: CDR1 SGHRS, CDR2 YFSETQ. The CDR3 spans 14 residues. This CDR3 is CASSLADGAYGYTF. DNA of the CDR3: TGCGCCAGCAGCTTGGCCGACGGGGCATATGGCTACACCTTC.

This clonotype was seen ten or more times. The chain combines TRBV9 with TRBJ2-3; D might be TRBD1 (6 bases). Deletions cut 4 bases from V and 4 bases from J, with 10 bases between. Germline assignment: CDR1 SGDLS and CDR2 YYNGEE. This CDR3 is built from 13 residues. CDR3 bases: TGTGCCAGCAGCTACGGGACACCAGATACGCAGTATTTT. Translated, it gives CASSYGTPDTQYF.

V is TRBV7-3 and J is TRBJ1-2; D is undetermined. Trimming shortened V by 4 bases and J by 2 bases, and 11 bases separated the two germline ends. Germline lookup yields CDR1 SGHTA and CDR2 FQGTGA. The CDR3 contains 14 residues. The chain's CDR3 is CASSSEGMNYGYTF. In DNA, the CDR3 is TGTGCCAGCAGCTCTGAGGGCATGAACTATGGCTACACCTTC.

There are a few counts of this clonotype. The V gene is TRBV7-6, the J gene TRBJ2-7; D gene unclear. The CDR3 length is 13 residues. The germline gives CDR1 SGHVS, CDR2 FNYEAQ. V dropped 0 bases and J dropped 3 bases, with 6 bases sitting between them. The CDR3 protein is CASSLAPNYEQYV. The CDR3 nucleotides are TGTGCCAGCAGCTTAGCGCCGAACTACGAGCAGTACGTC.

This chain connects TRBV5-6 to TRBJ2-5; D remains ambiguous. The germline V gene has CDR1 SGHDT and CDR2 YYEEEE. The CDR3 runs 13 residues. V was shortened by 5 bases and J by 0 bases, with 8 bases between the two germline ends. CDR3 sequence: CASRLWYQETQYF. CDR3 nucleotides: TGTGCCAGCAGGTTATGGTACCAAGAGACCCAGTACTTC.

The V gene is TRBV7-2, the J gene TRBJ1-2; D is uncertain. The CDR3 consists of 14 residues. V lost 1 base and J 8 bases, leaving 14 bases between the germline ends. From germline, CDR1 is SGHTA and CDR2 FQGNSA. This chain's CDR3 is CASSLDWRVRGYTF. The CDR3 DNA is TGTGCCAGCAGCTTAGATTGGAGGGTGCGGGGCTACACCTTC.

The chain recombines TRBV5-8 with TRBJ2-1; D could derive from TRBD1 or TRBD2 (5 bases each). V was pared by 2 bases and J by 9 bases, with 18 bases between. CDR1 is SGHTS, CDR2 YDEGEE, per germline. The CDR3 consists of 15 residues. CDR3 nucleotide sequence: TGTGCCAGCAGCTTCGGGACCATGGGGGTTGGTGAGCAGTTCTTC. Its protein product is CASSFGTMGVGEQFF.

This clonotype turned up a few times. The J gene is TRBJ2-3, the V gene TRBV5-5, with D possibly being TRBD1 (6 bases). Trimming shortened V by 3 bases and J by 2 bases, and 16 bases separated the two germline ends. CDR1 SGHKS and CDR2 YYEKEE come from the germline V gene (reference sequence). CDR3 length equals 16 residues. CDR3 residues: CASSSRQVTYTDTQYF. The CDR3 coding sequence is TGTGCCAGCAGCTCTCGACAGGTAACCTACACAGATACGCAGTATTTT.

This rearrangement joins TRBV19 to TRBJ2-3; D is unresolved. Trimming pared 4 bases from V and 2 bases from J, leaving 7 bases between. There are 13 residues in the CDR3. The germline gives CDR1 LNHDA, CDR2 SQIVND (reference sequence). The CDR3 bases are TGTGCCAGTAGTACGGGCTACACAGATACGCAGTATTTT. Protein: CASSTGYTDTQYF. Full variable domain (outside the CDR3, taken from reference TRBV19 and TRBJ2-3): DGGITQSPKYLFRKEGQNVTLSCEQNLNHDAMYWYRQDPGQGLRLIYYSQIVNDFQKGDIAEGYSVSREKKESFPLTVTSAQKNPTAFYLCASSTGYTDTQYFGPGTRLTVL.

This clonotype was counted many times. This rearrangement joins TRBV12-3 or TRBV12-4 to TRBJ2-7; 10 bases map to TRBD1. Germline trimming cut 2 bases from V and 0 bases from J; bases unmatched to any gene: 10. CDR3 length equals 18 residues. In DNA, the CDR3 is TGTGCCAGCAGTTTAATCCCGGGACAGGGGCCGAGCTCCTACGAGCAGTACGTC. Translating gives CASSLIPGQGPSSYEQYV.